Listed here are 20 T cell receptor beta chains from one sample, sequenced in a study of blood T cell repertoires in COVID-19. Produced via immunoSEQ multiplex PCR; TCRdb's table is partial and in-frame only. The sample consists of roughly 100,000 clones, 70% to 90% of them appearing once. Input material: peripheral blood. Every receptor here comes from a man aged 50 to 60 with active COVID-19.

The chain carries TRBV7-2 and TRBJ2-7, with D perhaps TRBD2 (6 bases). The CDR3 is 15 amino acids. Germline lookup yields CDR1 SGHTA and CDR2 FQGNSA. V lost 5 bases to trimming and J lost 2 bases, with 16 bases between them. The CDR3 DNA reads TGTGCCAGCAGCCCCACCTTAGGAGGGCCCTACGAGCAGTACTTC. Translated, it gives CASSPTLGGPYEQYF.

This clone was counted a few times. The rearrangement uses TRBV25-1 and TRBJ2-2; D remains unclear. The V end lost 4 bases, the J end lost 0 bases, and 12 bases lay between the germline ends. Germline lookup yields CDR1 MGHDK and CDR2 SYGVNS. The CDR3 has 16 residues. Written as DNA, the CDR3 is TGTGCCAGCAGTGGTCAGCGACGCTCGAACACCGGGGAGCTGTTTTTT. It is translated as CASSGQRRSNTGELFF.

This clone was seen only a few times. The V call is TRBV5-1, the J call TRBJ1-1; a weak D match, TRBD1 (6 bases). The germline gives CDR1 SGHRS, CDR2 YFSETQ. This CDR3 is 15 amino acids long. Trimming removed 3 bases at V and 3 bases at J, with 15 bases between. The CDR3 here is CASSSGTSMDTEAFF. DNA for the CDR3: TGCGCCAGCAGCTCCGGGACATCAATGGACACTGAAGCTTTCTTT.

This chain links TRBV6-5 with TRBJ2-7; TRBD2 might be the D (6 bases). Germline CDR1 MNHEY, CDR2 SVGAGI. This CDR3 has 12 residues. The V end lost 6 bases, the J end lost 9 bases, and 15 bases lay between the germline ends. CDR3 loop: CASSPGGAAQYF. The DNA of the CDR3 is TGTGCCAGCAGCCCCGGGGGTGCCGCGCAGTACTTC.

This rearrangement joins TRBV19 to TRBJ2-5; 14 bases line up with TRBD2. Trimming took 1 base from V and 4 from J; bases not matched to a gene: 2. CDR3 size: 16 residues. From germline, CDR1 is LNHDA and CDR2 SQIVND (reference sequence). This CDR3 reads CASSIGGTSGGETQYF. CDR3 nucleotides: TGTGCCAGTAGTATAGGGGGGACTAGCGGGGGAGAGACCCAGTACTTC.

J is TRBJ2-3 and V is TRBV7-2; 11 bases agree with TRBD2. The length of the CDR3 is 15 residues. The V gene end was trimmed by 5 bases and the J gene end by 6 bases; junction bases not matched to a gene: 7. CDR1 is SGHTA, CDR2 FQGNSA, per germline. In nucleotides, the CDR3 is TGTGCCAGCAGCCGGACTAGCGGGTCTGAGGATACGCAGTATTTT. This gives the protein CASSRTSGSEDTQYF.

This chain joins TRBV4-1 and TRBJ2-7; perhaps TRBD1 as D (5 bases). V gave up 1 base and J gave up 3 bases, with 13 bases separating them. The CDR3 has 15 amino acids. The germline V gene encodes CDR1 MGHRA and CDR2 YSYEKL. CDR3 in DNA: TGCGCCAGCAGCCAAGCGCAGGGAAGCCTCTACGAGCAGTACTTC. Translation: CASSQAQGSLYEQYF.

CDR3 sequence reads: CASSQDQRGANTGELFF. CDR3 DNA sequence: TGTGCCAGCAGCCAAGATCAGCGGGGGGCGAACACCGGGGAGCTGTTTTTT. This rearrangement joins TRBV3-1 (or the pseudogene TRBV3-2) to TRBJ2-2, with 9 bases that match TRBD2. V was pared by 0 bases and J by 0 bases, with 2 bases of the junction left unmatched. This CDR3 comprises 17 residues. Germline V gives CDR1 LGHDT, CDR2 YNNKEL (reference sequence).

The gene calls are TRBV4-3 and TRBJ2-1; 10 bases align to TRBD2. The V gene end was trimmed by 4 bases and the J gene end by 12 bases; junction bases not matched to a gene: 15. Germline CDR1 is LGHNA and CDR2 is YSLEER. The CDR3 spans 16 residues. CDR3 loop: CASSLSGGHLGWAQFF. The CDR3 coding sequence is TGCGCCAGCAGCCTTAGCGGGGGGCATTTGGGGTGGGCGCAGTTCTTC.

This chain connects TRBV6-5 to TRBJ2-2; 9 positions match TRBD2. CDR1 and CDR2 (germline): MNHEY, SVGAGI. The CDR3 totals 12 residues. V lost 7 bases and J lost 11; bases outside the gene matches: 5. This CDR3 reads CASNGLASELFF. CDR3 DNA sequence: TGTGCCAGCAACGGACTAGCGAGCGAGCTGTTTTTT.

The rearrangement links TRBV11-2 to TRBJ1-2; D not certain. V lost 6 bases, J lost 4 bases, and 18 bases lay in between. CDR3 size: 15 residues. CDR1 and CDR2 (germline): SGHAT, FQNNGV. The CDR3 loop is CASSHDPGFGYGYTF. CDR3 nucleotides: TGTGCCAGCAGTCATGACCCCGGGTTCGGCTATGGCTACACCTTC. Based on the CDR3 plus reference TRBV11-2 and TRBJ1-2, the full variable domain is EAGVAQSPRYKIIEKRQSVAFWCNPISGHATLYWYQQILGQGPKLLIQFQNNGVVDDSQLPKDRFSAERLKGVDSTLKIQPAKLEDSAVYLCASSHDPGFGYGYTFGSGTRLTVV.

CDR3 loop: CASSATGGGRQPQHF. As DNA, the CDR3 is TGTGCCAGTAGTGCGACAGGGGGGGGACGGCAGCCCCAGCATTTT. V is TRBV19 and J is TRBJ1-5, with 9 bases matching TRBD1. The trim removed 5 bases at V and 7 bases at J, leaving 9 bases unmatched. Germline V gives CDR1 LNHDA, CDR2 SQIVND (reference sequence). This CDR3 is 15 amino acids long.

This clone turned up a few times. The chain combines TRBV3-1 (or the pseudogene TRBV3-2) with TRBJ2-1, with 9 bases lining up with TRBD2. Germline V gene data show CDR1 as LGHDT and CDR2 as YNNKEL (reference sequence). This CDR3 region has 15 residues. V shed 2 bases, J shed 8 bases, and the junction held 7 bases outside the gene matches. As DNA, the CDR3 is TGTGCCAGCAGCCAACAGGGGCGGGGGGGCGATGAGCAGTTCTTC. Its translation: CASSQQGRGGDEQFF.

The chain links TRBV19 to TRBJ2-4; the D gene is possibly TRBD1 (6 bases). The V gene lost 4 bases and the J gene lost 0 bases, with 25 bases spanning the gap. Germline CDR1 is LNHDA and CDR2 is SQIVND (reference sequence). The CDR3 contains 20 residues. The CDR3 DNA sequence: TGTGCCAGTAGTACAACCGATGAAAAGGACAGCGTATTAGCCAAAAACATTCAGTACTTC. This codes for CASSTTDEKDSVLAKNIQYF.

The chain combines TRBV18 with TRBJ2-3; D unclear. The CDR3 totals 12 residues. V dropped 5 bases and J dropped 9 bases, with 12 bases sitting between them. CDR1 and CDR2 (germline): KGHSH, LQKENI. CDR3 residues: CASSSGEATQYF. In DNA, the CDR3 is TGTGCCAGCTCAAGTGGTGAGGCAACGCAGTATTTT.

This rearrangement joins TRBV5-5 to TRBJ2-1; TRBD2 matches at 12 bases. The CDR3 has 16 residues. CDR1 SGHKS and CDR2 YYEKEE come from the germline V gene (reference sequence). V was pared by 4 bases and J by 5 bases, with 7 bases of the junction left unmatched. The CDR3 coding sequence is TGTGCCAGCAGCCGAATGACTAGCGGGAGTCACAATGAGCAGTTCTTC. The encoded protein is CASSRMTSGSHNEQFF. The entire variable domain, with the rest obtained from reference TRBV5-5 and TRBJ2-1, is as follows: DAGVTQSPTHLIKTRGQQVTLRCSPISGHKSVSWYQQVLGQGPQFIFQYYEKEERGRGNFPDRFSARQFPNYSSELNVNALLLGDSALYLCASSRMTSGSHNEQFFGPGTRLTVL.

CDR3 in DNA: TGTGCCAGCAGCTTACAACGGGTGACAGGGACGCAGTATTTT. This codes for CASSLQRVTGTQYF. V gene TRBV7-2 combines with J gene TRBJ2-3; TRBD1 matches at 7 bases. Per germline, CDR1 SGHTA and CDR2 FQGNSA. The CDR3 length is 14 residues. The junction had 8 bases not matched to a gene; V was cut back by 2 bases and J by 9 bases.

This rearrangement joins TRBV18 to TRBJ1-1; 11 bases are a match to TRBD1. This CDR3 is 13 amino acids long. Germline lookup yields CDR1 KGHSH and CDR2 LQKENI. J gave up 5 bases and V 7 bases, and 3 bases lay outside the gene matches. CDR3 sequence: CASLRDRGTEAFF. CDR3 in DNA: TGTGCCAGCTTACGGGACAGGGGGACTGAAGCTTTCTTT.

The chain combines TRBV18 with TRBJ1-5; 7 bases are a match to TRBD1. With V trimmed by 3 bases and J by 4 bases, 3 bases remained unmatched. From germline, CDR1 is KGHSH and CDR2 LQKENI. The CDR3 extends over 14 amino acids. CDR3 in amino acids: CASSPTQGNQPQHF. CDR3 nucleotide sequence: TGTGCCAGCTCACCGACACAGGGGAATCAGCCCCAGCATTTT.

The chain is built from TRBV10-3 and TRBJ1-1; 8 nucleotides line up with TRBD1. The CDR3 is 15 amino acids. Germline values: CDR1 ENHRY, CDR2 SYGVKD. Trimming cost V 0 bases and J 5 bases; bases outside gene matches: 5. CDR3 in DNA: TGTGCCATCAGTGAGTCTCAGGGGGCTTTGACTGAAGCTTTCTTT. Its translation is CAISESQGALTEAFF.